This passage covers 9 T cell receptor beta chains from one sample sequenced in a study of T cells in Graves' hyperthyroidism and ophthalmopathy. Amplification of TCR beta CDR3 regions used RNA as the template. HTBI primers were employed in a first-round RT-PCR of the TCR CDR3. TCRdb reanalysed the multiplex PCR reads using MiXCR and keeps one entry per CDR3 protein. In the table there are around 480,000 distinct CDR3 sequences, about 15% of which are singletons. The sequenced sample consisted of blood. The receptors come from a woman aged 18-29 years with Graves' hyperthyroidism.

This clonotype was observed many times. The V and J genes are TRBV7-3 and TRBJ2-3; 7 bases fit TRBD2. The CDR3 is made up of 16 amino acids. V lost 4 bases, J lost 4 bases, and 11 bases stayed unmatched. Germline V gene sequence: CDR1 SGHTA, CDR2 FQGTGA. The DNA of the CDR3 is TGTGCCAGCAGCTCCTTCCCGGGAGGATGGTCAGATACGCAGTATTTT. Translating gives CASSSFPGGWSDTQYF.

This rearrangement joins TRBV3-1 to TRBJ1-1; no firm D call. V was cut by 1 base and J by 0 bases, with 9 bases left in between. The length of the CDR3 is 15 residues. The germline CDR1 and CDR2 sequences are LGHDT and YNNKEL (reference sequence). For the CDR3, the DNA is TGTGCCAGCAGCCAAGCTGCAGTAATGAACACTGAAGCTTTCTTT. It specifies CASSQAAVMNTEAFF.

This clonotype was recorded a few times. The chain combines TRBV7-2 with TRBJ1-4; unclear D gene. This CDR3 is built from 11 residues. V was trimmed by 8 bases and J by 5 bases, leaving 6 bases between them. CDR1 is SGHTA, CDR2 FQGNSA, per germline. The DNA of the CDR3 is TGTGCCAGCGAGCTAAATGAAAAACTGTTTTTT. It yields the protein CASELNEKLFF.

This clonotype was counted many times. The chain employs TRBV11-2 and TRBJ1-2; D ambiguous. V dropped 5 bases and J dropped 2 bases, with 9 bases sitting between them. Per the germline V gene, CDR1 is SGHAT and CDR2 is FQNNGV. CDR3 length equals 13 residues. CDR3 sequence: CASSRTENYGYTF. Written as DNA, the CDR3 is TGTGCCAGCAGCCGAACGGAGAACTATGGCTACACCTTC.

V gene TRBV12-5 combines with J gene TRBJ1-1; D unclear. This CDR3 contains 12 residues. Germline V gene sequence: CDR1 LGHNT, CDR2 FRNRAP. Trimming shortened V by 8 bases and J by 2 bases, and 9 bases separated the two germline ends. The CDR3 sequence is CASRAPNTEAFF. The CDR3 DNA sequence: TGTGCTAGTCGCGCCCCCAACACTGAAGCTTTCTTT.

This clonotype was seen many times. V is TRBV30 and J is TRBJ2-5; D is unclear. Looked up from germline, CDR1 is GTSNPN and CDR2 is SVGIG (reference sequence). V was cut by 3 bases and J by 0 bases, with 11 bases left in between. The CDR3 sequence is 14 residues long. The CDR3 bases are TGTGCCTGGAGCGATGGACGCTACCAAGAGACCCAGTACTTC. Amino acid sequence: CAWSDGRYQETQYF.

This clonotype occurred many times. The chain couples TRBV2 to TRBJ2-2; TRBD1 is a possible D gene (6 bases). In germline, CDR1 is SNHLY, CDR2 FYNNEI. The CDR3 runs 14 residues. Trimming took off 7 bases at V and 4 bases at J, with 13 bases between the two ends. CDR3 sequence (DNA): TGTGCCAGCATCCCAACAGGGCCCACCGGGGAGCTGTTTTTT. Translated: CASIPTGPTGELFF.

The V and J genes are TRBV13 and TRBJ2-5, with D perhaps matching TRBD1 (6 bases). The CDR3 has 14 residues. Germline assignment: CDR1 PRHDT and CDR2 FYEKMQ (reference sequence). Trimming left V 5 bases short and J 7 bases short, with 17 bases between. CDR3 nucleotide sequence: TGTGCCAGCAGCCCTTCAGGGGCGGCGGCGACCCAGTACTTC. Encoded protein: CASSPSGAAATQYF.

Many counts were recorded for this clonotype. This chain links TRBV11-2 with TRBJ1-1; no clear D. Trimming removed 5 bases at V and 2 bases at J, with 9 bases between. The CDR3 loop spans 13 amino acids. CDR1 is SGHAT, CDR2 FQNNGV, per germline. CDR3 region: CASSNRHNTEAFF. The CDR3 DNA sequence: TGTGCCAGCAGCAACCGACATAACACTGAAGCTTTCTTT.